This TCR beta chain was profiled in a study of T cells in Graves' hyperthyroidism and ophthalmopathy (dated by TCRdb to the late 2010s). Study-wide context: To identify TCR V-J signatures that set the groups apart, the researchers used a discovery cohort of 90 to 100 patients, made up of 40 to 45 with Graves' ophthalmopathy and 57 with stable Graves' hyperthyroidism. TCR Vbeta CDR3 sequencing of fewer than 150 peripheral blood samples (over 40 ophthalmopathy, roughly 74 hyperthyroidism and some 17 progressor patients) is reported in the paper. In several Graves' hyperthyroidism patients, the study also compared T-cell repertoires from thyroid tissue with T-cell repertoires from blood. Following sampling, methimazole starting at 30 mg daily was given to hyperthyroidism patients, and high-dose intravenous methylprednisolone was given to ophthalmopathy patients. An independent validation cohort of under 20 hyperthyroidism patients and about 16 patients who later progressed to ophthalmopathy tested prospective prediction of ophthalmopathy. The 95 to 100 discovery patients were randomly split 7:3 into training and test sets.

The CDR3 runs 16 residues from the cysteine to the phenylalanine. The read is trimmed to its CDR3 DNA, 48 bases read in frame from base 1. The germline V gene yields LGHNA for CDR1 and YNFKEQ for CDR2. The study at large found these results: Blood samples also contained most of the expanded thyroid clonotypes (frequency above 0.001), which suggests that blood repertoires may reflect thyroid immune responses. In validation, progression to ophthalmopathy was predicted by the model with 65% to 71% sensitivity and 72.22% specificity, a median of approximately 6.5 months before onset. No statistical method was used to set the sample size in advance, and investigators knew the group allocation. Ophthalmopathy was separated from stable hyperthyroidism by a 13 V-J signature model, with over 85% sensitivity and 81% to 83% specificity obtained in cross-validation and 80%/75% obtained in testing.

Many counts were recorded for this clonotype. It lacks a known antigen. Base qualities were left out, and no much larger clone turns up one base away. The study excluded patients with uncontrolled infections, other autoimmune diseases, pregnancy or lactation. Diagnoses were established on the basis of clinical symptoms, serum thyroxine and TRAb, thyroid ultrasound, and orbital computed tomography. Total RNA was extracted using Trizol reagent, and RNA quality was assessed on an Agilent 2100 Bioanalyzer. Amplification of TCR beta CDR3 regions was carried out from RNA transcripts. The first round of RT-PCR for the TCR CDR3 was performed with the HTBI primer set and the Qiagen OneStep RT-PCR kit. The libraries were constructed in a second round of multiplex PCR and then size-selected and purified. Sequencing of the libraries was done on an Illumina HiSeq2000 using paired-end 100 bp reads. Turning to the authors' computational methods: SOAPnuke was used to process the raw data, with reads discarded if the reads contained adapters or uncalled bases, had a mean Phred below 15, or lacked an exact constant-primer or identifier match. High-quality paired reads were merged using COPE v1.2.5, and each unique nucleotide sequence was defined as a clonotype. MiTCR v1.1 was used to align the clonotypes against IMGT TRBV, TRBD and TRBJ reference segments. The analysis was restricted to V-J combinations with a frequency above 0.0001, which together covered 99% to 99.2% of the repertoires. A TCS score was defined as the ratio of F50 (clonal expansion) to E x V (chaos), with BLOSUM62-based TCRdist applied between CDR3 peptides within each V-J. Welch's t-statistics and random forest reduced around 510 V-J features to 13, which were used in a naive Bayes classifier (R e1071). The similarity between thyroid and blood repertoires was quantified using the Morisita-Horn index. TCRdb applied fastp at Q25 and MiXCR to the public reads, then kept only in-frame beta chains. Merged by CDR3 protein, the rows form single entries marked with the most common genes and DNA. It is TCRdb's table, rather than the study itself, that gives the V and J calls and clone size. In all, the sample holds 450,000 to 700,000 distinct CDR3 sequences, and 46% of those were seen once. The ten top clones hold 15% to 20% of the sample.

The chain is made from TRBV4-2 and TRBJ2-6; the best D guess is TRBD2, with 6 bases matching. This receptor was identified in an adult woman with Graves' disease, either hyperthyroidism or ophthalmopathy (not recorded which). Sequenced: peripheral blood or thyroid tissue (not recorded which). The DNA sequence follows: TGTGCATCCCACCGGGGGATTCCGTCTGGGGCCAACGTCCTGACTTTC. Translation gives CASHRGIPSGANVLTF.